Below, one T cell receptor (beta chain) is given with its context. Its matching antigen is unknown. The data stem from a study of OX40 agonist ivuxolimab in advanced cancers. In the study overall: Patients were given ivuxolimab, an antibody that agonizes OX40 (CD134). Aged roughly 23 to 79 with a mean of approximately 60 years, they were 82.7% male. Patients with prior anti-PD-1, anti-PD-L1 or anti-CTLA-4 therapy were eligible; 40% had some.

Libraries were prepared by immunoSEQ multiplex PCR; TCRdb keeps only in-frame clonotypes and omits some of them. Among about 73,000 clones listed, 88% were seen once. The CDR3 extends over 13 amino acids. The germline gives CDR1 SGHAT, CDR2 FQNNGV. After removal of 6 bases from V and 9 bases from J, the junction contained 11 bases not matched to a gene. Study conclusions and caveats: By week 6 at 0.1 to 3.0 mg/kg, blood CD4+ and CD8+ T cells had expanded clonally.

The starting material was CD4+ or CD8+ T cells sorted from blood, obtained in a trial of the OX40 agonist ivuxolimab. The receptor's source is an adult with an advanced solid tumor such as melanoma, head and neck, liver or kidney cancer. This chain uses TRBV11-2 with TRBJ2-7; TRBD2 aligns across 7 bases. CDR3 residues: CASSLRAGPPQYF. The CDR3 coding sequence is TGTGCCAGCAGTCTACGAGCGGGACCACCGCAGTACTTC.